The clone carrying this T cell receptor (beta chain) came up many times. Antigen: not known. The data were taken from a study of T cells in Graves' hyperthyroidism and ophthalmopathy. Study-level findings and limits: Blood also held most thyroid clonotypes expanded beyond 0.001.

Trimming removed 2 bases from V and 6 bases from J; junction bases left unmatched: 15. Looked up from germline, CDR1 is SGHTA and CDR2 is FQGNSA. The CDR3 sequence is 18 residues long. Amplification of TCR beta CDR3 regions was performed using RNA transcripts as template. Carried out on the TCR CDR3, a first-round RT-PCR used the HTBI primer set. MiXCR, applied by TCRdb to the multiplex PCR reads, yields one record per CDR3 protein. The table has 490,000 or so distinct CDR3 sequences, more than 15% seen once. V usage is TRBV7-2 and J usage is TRBJ2-2; 7 positions match TRBD2. Sequenced input: blood. The sequence came from a woman in her 30s with Graves' ophthalmopathy. The CDR3 DNA sequence: TGTGCCAGCAGCTTAAAGCGTAGGACTAGGCTATTTTCCGGGGAGCTGTTTTTT. Encoded protein: CASSLKRRTRLFSGELFF.